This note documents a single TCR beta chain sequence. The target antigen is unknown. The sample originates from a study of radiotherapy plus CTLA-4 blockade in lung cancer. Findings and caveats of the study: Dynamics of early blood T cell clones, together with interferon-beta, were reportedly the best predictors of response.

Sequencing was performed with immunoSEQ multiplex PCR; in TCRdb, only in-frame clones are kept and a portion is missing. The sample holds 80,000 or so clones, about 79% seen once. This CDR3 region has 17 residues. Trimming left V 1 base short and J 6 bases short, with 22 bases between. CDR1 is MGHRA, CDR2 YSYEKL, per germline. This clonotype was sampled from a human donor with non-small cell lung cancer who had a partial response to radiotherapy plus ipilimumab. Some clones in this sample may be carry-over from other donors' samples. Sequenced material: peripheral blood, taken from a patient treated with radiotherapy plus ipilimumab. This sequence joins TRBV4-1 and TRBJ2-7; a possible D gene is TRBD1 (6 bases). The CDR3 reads CASSQGQGSLSFGEQYF. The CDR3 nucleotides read TGCGCCAGCAGCCAAGGGCAGGGGTCTCTATCTTTTGGCGAGCAGTACTTC.